The 7 T cell receptor beta chains below were found in one sample sequenced in a study of beta chain features in type 1 diabetes. The investigators reverse transcribed all of the isolated RNA, so they sequenced expressed TCRB transcripts. Profiling relied on immunoSEQ multiplex PCR, and the TCRdb table lists in-frame clones only, not all of them. The sample lists 250,000 to 350,000 clones; 13% to 15% were seen once. The sequencing input was central memory CD4+ T cells from blood. The source is a man aged 25-45 years in good health.

The chain recombines TRBV9 with TRBJ2-3; D may be TRBD1 or TRBD2 (6 bases each). Trimming removed 2 bases at V and 2 bases at J, with 15 bases between. The CDR3 length is 16 residues. The V gene's germline CDR1 is SGDLS and CDR2 YYNGEE. The CDR3 DNA sequence: TGTGCCAGCAGCGTTTGGAGGGGGTCCCCCACAGATACGCAGTATTTT. This encodes CASSVWRGSPTDTQYF.

V and J are TRBV7-9 and TRBJ1-4; D not certain. Germline-derived CDR1 and CDR2 are SEHNR and FQNEAQ (reference sequence). The CDR3 loop spans 13 amino acids. Trimming cost V 1 base and J 9 bases, with 9 bases left between them. CDR3 in DNA: TGTGCCAGCAGCTTAGATACTGGGAAAAAACTGTTTTTT. Translation: CASSLDTGKKLFF.

This clone was counted between two and nine times. The chain joins TRBV14 to TRBJ2-7; TRBD1 matches 8 bases. V shed 4 bases and J 0 bases; nucleotides not matched to a gene: 5. The CDR3 has 15 amino acids. Germline V gives CDR1 SGHDN, CDR2 FVKESK. The chain's CDR3 is CASSRDRSSSYEQYF. The CDR3, as DNA: TGTGCCAGCAGCCGGGACAGGAGTTCCTCCTACGAGCAGTACTTC. The complete variable domain, with remaining parts taken from reference TRBV14 and TRBJ2-7, reads EAGVTQFPSHSVIEKGQTVTLRCDPISGHDNLYWYRRVMGKEIKFLLHFVKESKQDESGMPNNRFLAERTGGTYSTLKVQPAELEDSGVYFCASSRDRSSSYEQYFGPGTRLTVT.

Only a few counts were recorded for this clone. The chain is built from TRBV5-1 and TRBJ2-3; D is undetermined. Trimming took 0 bases from V and 2 from J, leaving 10 bases between them. Germline CDR1 reads SGHRS; CDR2 reads YFSETQ. The length of the CDR3 is 15 residues. As DNA, the CDR3 is TGCGCCAGCAGCTTGGCAGCCAGCCCCACAGATACGCAGTATTTT. Translating it yields CASSLAASPTDTQYF.

This clone showed up just a few times. This chain connects TRBV7-2 to TRBJ1-5; 7 bases match TRBD1. The CDR3 contains 15 residues. The germline V gene encodes CDR1 SGHTA and CDR2 FQGNSA. V shed 4 bases, J shed 4 bases, and the junction held 7 bases outside the gene matches. This CDR3 reads CASSSRGQINQPQHF. In DNA form, the CDR3 reads TGTGCCAGCAGCTCAAGGGGACAGATTAATCAGCCCCAGCATTTT.

The chain joins TRBV11-2 to TRBJ1-3; no firm D call. Trimming shortened V by 3 bases and J by 1 base, and 10 bases separated the two germline ends. This CDR3 region has 15 residues. The germline CDR1 and CDR2 sequences are SGHAT and FQNNGV. Here the CDR3 reads CASSLMVGSGNTIYF. The CDR3 DNA reads as TGTGCCAGCAGCTTGATGGTGGGTTCTGGAAACACCATATATTTT.

This clone was counted between two and nine times. Here the CDR3 reads CASSYLAGGQDTQYF. In nucleotides, the CDR3 is TGCGCCAGCAGCTATTTAGCGGGGGGGCAGGATACGCAGTATTTT. The chain is built from TRBV5-1 and TRBJ2-3, with 11 bases identical to TRBD2. Germline values: CDR1 SGHRS, CDR2 YFSETQ. There are 15 residues in the CDR3. The junction had 6 bases not matched to a gene; V was cut back by 3 bases and J by 6 bases.